This entry lists 32 T cell receptor beta chains sequenced from one sample in a study of cytomegalovirus exposure and HLA in healthy donors. PCR involved 60 Vbeta and 13 Jbeta primers. Method: immunoSEQ multiplex PCR; TCRdb's copy keeps in-frame clones and lacks some. The sample carries 150,000 to 200,000 clones, 75% to 80% recorded once. The sequenced material came from PBMCs. These receptors came from a woman in her 50s in good health and CMV-seropositive.

There are a few counts of this clone. V gene TRBV7-2 combines with J gene TRBJ2-1; 9 bases are shared with TRBD2. Germline assignment: CDR1 SGHTA and CDR2 FQGNSA. The junction had 4 bases not matched to a gene; V was cut back by 4 bases and J by 3 bases. The CDR3 totals 15 residues. Here the CDR3 DNA reads TGTGCCAGCAGCTCCGGACTAGCGTTCTACAATGAGCAGTTCTTC. Amino acids: CASSSGLAFYNEQFF.

This clone was counted only a few times. This chain connects TRBV6-5 to TRBJ2-7, with D tentatively TRBD1 (5 bases). The CDR3 covers 15 residues. The germline V gene encodes CDR1 MNHEY and CDR2 SVGAGI. V lost 5 bases and J 3 bases, leaving 17 bases between the germline ends. Here the CDR3 reads CASSSDRPIFYEQYF. For the CDR3, the DNA is TGTGCCAGCAGTAGCGACAGACCTATTTTCTACGAGCAGTACTTC.

The J gene is TRBJ1-3, the V gene TRBV30, with TRBD1 as a possible D gene (6 bases). The CDR3 extends over 15 amino acids. Trimming took off 0 bases at V and 1 base at J, with 10 bases between the two ends. Germline assignment: CDR1 GTSNPN and CDR2 SVGIG (reference sequence). The CDR3 loop reads CAWSVRTVSGNTIYF. In nucleotides, the CDR3 is TGTGCCTGGAGTGTACGGACAGTTTCTGGAAACACCATATATTTT.

The rearrangement joins TRBV6-1 to TRBJ2-7; 7 bases are shared with TRBD2. V dropped 6 bases and J dropped 2; count of bases not matched to a gene: 10. CDR1 and CDR2 (germline): MNHNS, SASEGT. This CDR3 region has 15 residues. Here the CDR3 reads CASRVGRDYPYEQYF. The CDR3 DNA reads as TGTGCCAGCAGGGTTGGGAGGGACTACCCCTACGAGCAGTACTTC.

Points on this clone: Other DNA sequences in this sample translate to the same CDR3. The J gene is TRBJ2-7, the V gene TRBV6-5; TRBD1 matches 8 bases. The length of the CDR3 is 15 residues. CDR1 and CDR2 from the germline V gene are MNHEY and SVGAGI. J was trimmed by 2 bases and V by 3 bases; bases with no gene match: 6. CDR3 in amino acids: CASSYTGTGTYEQYF. Written as DNA, the CDR3 is TGTGCCAGCAGTTATACCGGGACAGGTACCTACGAGCAGTACTTC.

The chain joins TRBV2 to TRBJ1-1, with 7 bases matching TRBD1. V shed 5 bases, J shed 3 bases, and the junction held 9 bases outside the gene matches. Germline V gene data show CDR1 as SNHLY and CDR2 as FYNNEI. CDR3 length: 15 residues. The CDR3 here is CASSPRTGRDTEAFF. The CDR3 coding sequence is TGTGCCAGCAGTCCTAGGACAGGTCGGGACACTGAAGCTTTCTTT.

This clone was detected only a few times. The genes are TRBV7-9 and TRBJ2-3, with D maybe TRBD2 (6 bases). The V gene lost 2 bases and the J gene lost 3 bases, with 9 bases spanning the gap. The CDR3 contains 14 residues. The germline CDR1 and CDR2 sequences are SEHNR and FQNEAQ (reference sequence). In DNA, the CDR3 is TGTGCCAGCAGCTTATACGGGAGTACAGATACGCAGTATTTT. This translates into CASSLYGSTDTQYF.

This sequence joins TRBV11-2 and TRBJ2-1; a possible D gene is TRBD2 (5 bases). This CDR3 contains 15 residues. The V gene lost 2 bases and the J gene lost 8 bases, with 16 bases spanning the gap. The germline V gene encodes CDR1 SGHAT and CDR2 FQNNGV. As DNA, the CDR3 is TGTGCCAGCAGCTTACACGGACTGTTCTCCGATGAGCAGTTCTTC. This encodes CASSLHGLFSDEQFF. The full variable domain, rest sourced from reference TRBV11-2 and TRBJ2-1, is EAGVAQSPRYKIIEKRQSVAFWCNPISGHATLYWYQQILGQGPKLLIQFQNNGVVDDSQLPKDRFSAERLKGVDSTLKIQPAKLEDSAVYLCASSLHGLFSDEQFFGPGTRLTVL.

The J gene is TRBJ2-3, the V gene TRBV6-5; D ambiguous. Germline V lookup: CDR1 MNHEY, CDR2 SVGAGI. The V and J ends lost 5 bases and 6 bases respectively, with 9 bases between them. The CDR3 consists of 12 residues. CDR3 coding DNA: TGTGCCAGCAGTCTTCCCTCGGATACGCAGTATTTT. Its protein product is CASSLPSDTQYF.

The V gene is TRBV7-2, the J gene TRBJ2-4; TRBD1 is a possible D gene (6 bases). The CDR3 length is 15 residues. V gave up 5 bases and J gave up 1 base, with 12 bases separating them. Germline CDR1 reads SGHTA; CDR2 reads FQGNSA. In DNA form, the CDR3 reads TGTGCCAGCAGCCCAGGGGTCTGGGCCAAAAACATTCAGTACTTC. Protein product: CASSPGVWAKNIQYF.

The V gene is TRBV19, the J gene TRBJ2-1, with 10 bases matching TRBD2. Trimming at V came to 7 bases and at J to 7 bases, leaving 13 bases not matched to a gene. Germline lookup yields CDR1 LNHDA and CDR2 SQIVND (reference sequence). CDR3 length: 16 residues. CDR3 loop: CASTRGLAGVLNEQFF. The CDR3 DNA is TGTGCCAGTACAAGGGGGCTAGCGGGAGTTTTAAATGAGCAGTTCTTC.

The chain is built from TRBV19 and TRBJ2-7, with 12 bases aligning to TRBD2. Germline CDR1 and CDR2: LNHDA and SQIVND (reference sequence). After removal of 5 bases from V and 2 bases from J, the junction contained 10 bases not matched to a gene. CDR3 size: 17 residues. This chain's CDR3 is CASSPRTSGIYPYEQYF. The DNA for the CDR3 is TGTGCCAGTAGTCCCCGGACTAGCGGGATATACCCCTACGAGCAGTACTTC. Full variable domain (rest looked up from reference TRBV19 and TRBJ2-7): DGGITQSPKYLFRKEGQNVTLSCEQNLNHDAMYWYRQDPGQGLRLIYYSQIVNDFQKGDIAEGYSVSREKKESFPLTVTSAQKNPTAFYLCASSPRTSGIYPYEQYFGPGTRLTVT.

The genes are TRBV6-5 and TRBJ1-5, with a possible D match to TRBD1 (6 bases). The CDR3 covers 14 residues. Trimming pared 6 bases from V and 4 bases from J, leaving 13 bases between. The germline CDR1 and CDR2 sequences are MNHEY and SVGAGI. The DNA of the CDR3 is TGTGCCAGCAGCCCCACCGACAGGAATCAGCCCCAGCATTTT. This translates into CASSPTDRNQPQHF.

This sequence joins TRBV11-2 and TRBJ2-7; tentative D call: TRBD1 (6 bases). This CDR3 spans 16 amino acids. V dropped 5 bases and J dropped 3 bases, with 20 bases sitting between them. Germline CDR1 is SGHAT and CDR2 is FQNNGV. CDR3 protein: CASSPTGRALFYEQYF. Here the CDR3 DNA reads TGTGCCAGCAGCCCGACAGGAAGGGCTTTATTCTACGAGCAGTACTTC.

The chain combines TRBV7-8 with TRBJ1-3, with 10 bases fitting TRBD1. CDR3 length: 15 residues. CDR1 and CDR2 (germline): SGHVS, FQNEAQ. With V trimmed by 5 bases and J by 0 bases, 1 base remained unmatched. The chain's CDR3 is CASSRTGGSGNTIYF. The CDR3 DNA reads as TGTGCCAGCAGCCGGACAGGGGGCTCTGGAAACACCATATATTTT.

This clone was picked up one time. The chain couples TRBV5-1 to TRBJ1-6, with D perhaps matching TRBD1 (5 bases). This CDR3 has 14 amino acids. V was pared by 3 bases and J by 15 bases, with 19 bases between. Germline values: CDR1 SGHRS, CDR2 YFSETQ. CDR3 DNA sequence: TGCGCCAGCAGCTCGTCTGATGGGGGGTCTATCCTCCACTTT. Encoded protein: CASSSSDGGSILHF.

The chain recombines TRBV5-1 with TRBJ2-5; 12 nucleotides line up with TRBD2. Trimming took 0 bases from V and 4 from J; bases not matched to a gene: 4. Germline values: CDR1 SGHRS, CDR2 YFSETQ. This CDR3 comprises 16 residues. The CDR3 DNA reads as TGCGCCAGCAGCTTGGGGACTAGCGGGGACTCAGAGACCCAGTACTTC. It specifies CASSLGTSGDSETQYF.

In this sample, this clone turned up once. CDR3 protein: CSVGGQGKKAFF. The CDR3 DNA is TGCAGCGTCGGAGGACAGGGTAAAAAAGCTTTCTTT. This chain joins TRBV29-1 and TRBJ1-1; 8 bases are a match to TRBD1. Germline V gene lookup returns CDR1 SQVTM and CDR2 ANQGSEA. CDR3 length equals 12 residues. V lost 6 bases to trimming and J lost 9 bases; unmatched junction nucleotides: 9.

The chain is built from TRBV5-1 and TRBJ2-5, with 9 nucleotides matching TRBD2. Germline-derived CDR1 and CDR2 are SGHRS and YFSETQ. The CDR3 is 16 amino acids. V was clipped by 3 bases and J by 4 bases; unmatched bases: 10. The chain's CDR3 is CASSSPLAGVGETQYF. CDR3 sequence (DNA): TGCGCCAGCAGCTCCCCTTTAGCGGGGGTGGGAGAGACCCAGTACTTC.

The chain carries TRBV4-3 and TRBJ2-1; 8 nucleotides line up with TRBD2. This CDR3 is built from 18 residues. With 1 base clipped from V and 6 bases from J, the junction kept 14 bases outside the gene matches. Germline assignment: CDR1 LGHNA and CDR2 YSLEER. The CDR3 DNA is TGCGCCAGCAGCCAAGTCTCCCATACCGGGACTAGTACCAATGAGCAGTTCTTC. Translating it yields CASSQVSHTGTSTNEQFF.

This sequence joins TRBV6-1 and TRBJ2-5; 7 bases match TRBD1. TRBJ2-7 explains the end of the DNA better; the J call may be wrong. The CDR3 is made up of 14 amino acids. Germline lookup yields CDR1 MNHNS and CDR2 SASEGT. CDR3 region: CASRVDRLAYEQYF. CDR3 bases: TGTGCCAGCAGAGTGGACAGGCTGGCCTACGAGCAGTACTTC.

The chain couples TRBV7-6 to TRBJ2-7; TRBD1 matches at 7 bases. The CDR3 runs to 13 residues. The V and J ends lost 5 bases and 6 bases, in that order; junction bases with no gene match: 7. Germline CDR1 and CDR2: SGHVS and FNYEAQ. CDR3 nucleotides: TGTGCCAGCAGCCCCGGACAGGTTACCGAGCAGTACTTC. Its protein product is CASSPGQVTEQYF.

This clone was picked up a small number of times. The gene calls are TRBV7-8 and TRBJ1-3; no clear D gene. Trimming left V 0 bases short and J 4 bases short, with 13 bases between. CDR1 and CDR2 from the germline V gene are SGHVS and FQNEAQ. The CDR3 is 16 amino acids. Here the CDR3 reads CASSLASRQGGNTIYF. The CDR3 DNA reads as TGTGCCAGCAGCTTAGCCAGCAGACAAGGCGGAAACACCATATATTTT.

The chain carries TRBV9 and TRBJ2-3; D possibly corresponds to TRBD2 (5 bases). V was clipped by 4 bases and J by 4 bases, with 19 bases between them. Germline CDR1 is SGDLS and CDR2 is YYNGEE. This CDR3 is built from 16 residues. The CDR3 protein is CASSSQDSIFPDTQYF. In nucleotides, the CDR3 is TGTGCCAGCAGCTCCCAGGACTCCATTTTTCCAGATACGCAGTATTTT.

The genes are TRBV6-5 and TRBJ1-2; TRBD1 might be the D (5 bases). This CDR3 region has 12 residues. CDR1 and CDR2 (germline): MNHEY, SVGAGI. Trimming removed 7 bases at V and 4 bases at J, with 10 bases between. CDR3 protein: CASTRGSYGYTF. The CDR3 coding sequence is TGTGCCAGCACTAGGGGAAGCTATGGCTACACCTTC.

This clone was seen only once. The rearrangement uses TRBV10-3 and TRBJ2-7; 7 nucleotides agree with TRBD1. Germline CDR1 is ENHRY and CDR2 is SYGVKD. The trim removed 3 bases at V and 4 bases at J, leaving 0 bases unmatched. This CDR3 comprises 12 residues. The CDR3: CAISEQGYEQYF. The CDR3 bases are TGTGCCATCAGTGAACAGGGGTACGAGCAGTACTTC.

In this sample, this clone turned up a few times. The chain couples TRBV5-1 to TRBJ1-1; possibly TRBD1 for D (5 bases). The CDR3 loop spans 13 amino acids. Per the germline V gene, CDR1 is SGHRS and CDR2 is YFSETQ. V lost 0 bases and J lost 8, with 11 bases in between. Here the CDR3 DNA reads TGCGCCAGCAGCTTGGGGCAGGGAGGCGAAGCTTTCTTT. Amino acids: CASSLGQGGEAFF. Full variable domain (rest looked up from reference TRBV5-1 and TRBJ1-1): KAGVTQTPRYLIKTRGQQVTLSCSPISGHRSVSWYQQTPGQGLQFLFEYFSETQRNKGNFPGRFSGRQFSNSRSEMNVSTLELGDSALYLCASSLGQGGEAFFGQGTRLTVV.

This clone has only a few counts. The chain combines TRBV2 with TRBJ2-7; 10 bases line up with TRBD1. The CDR3 length is 15 residues. Trimming took 3 bases from V and 2 from J; bases not matched to a gene: 4. The V gene's germline CDR1 is SNHLY and CDR2 FYNNEI. As DNA, the CDR3 is TGTGCCAGCAGTGAGGGGACAGGGGCAACCTACGAGCAGTACTTC. Residues: CASSEGTGATYEQYF.

The chain joins TRBV7-2 to TRBJ1-2; 10 bases align to TRBD1. This CDR3 has 18 residues. CDR1 is SGHTA, CDR2 FQGNSA, per germline. V dropped 1 base and J dropped 3; count of bases not matched to a gene: 11. CDR3 sequence: CASSLVGWGTGVDYGYTF. The CDR3 DNA reads as TGTGCCAGCAGCTTAGTAGGTTGGGGGACAGGGGTCGACTATGGCTACACCTTC.

This clone was seen a handful of times. The chain links TRBV18 to TRBJ1-1, with D perhaps TRBD1 (6 bases). The CDR3 is 15 amino acids. Looked up from germline, CDR1 is KGHSH and CDR2 is LQKENI. Trimming shortened V by 2 bases and J by 1 base, and 11 bases separated the two germline ends. This chain's CDR3 is CASSPGQLSNTEAFF. DNA for the CDR3: TGTGCCAGCTCACCAGGACAGCTTTCGAACACTGAAGCTTTCTTT.

This clone was observed a few times. The chain carries TRBV6-1 and TRBJ2-7, with D tentatively TRBD2 (5 bases). CDR1 MNHNS and CDR2 SASEGT come from the germline V gene. The V end lost 7 bases, the J end lost 3 bases, and 7 bases lay between the germline ends. This CDR3 is 11 amino acids long. The CDR3 DNA reads as TGTGCCAGCACCGACTACTACGAGCAGTACTTC. Residues: CASTDYYEQYF.

This chain joins TRBV2 and TRBJ1-2; D possibly corresponds to TRBD1 (5 bases). V was cut by 2 bases and J by 3 bases, with 13 bases left in between. Germline V gives CDR1 SNHLY, CDR2 FYNNEI. CDR3 size: 15 residues. The CDR3, as DNA: TGTGCCAGCAGTGAATCAGGCAGGGCGCACTATGGCTACACCTTC. Encoded protein: CASSESGRAHYGYTF.